Sequencing of this TCR beta chain was carried out in a study of T cell clonotyping in hematopoietic cell transplantation. Clones were read by immunoSEQ multiplex PCR, and TCRdb kept only the in-frame ones, dropping some. In the table there are a few thousand clones, around four fifths of which are singletons. This receptor was identified in a female patient in her forties or fifties who had an allogeneic stem cell transplant from a related donor, so T cells may come from the graft donor. Some clones in this sample may be carry-over from other donors' samples. Sequencing was performed on PBMCs, taken 180 days after allogeneic stem cell transplant.

CDR3 loop: CASSYSTRPPYGKLFF. The DNA for the CDR3 is TGTGCCAGCAGTTACTCGACGAGGCCCCCCTATGGAAAACTGTTTTTT. V usage is TRBV6-5 and J usage is TRBJ1-4; unclear D gene. Trimming cost V 0 bases and J 10 bases, with 18 bases left between them. Germline assignment: CDR1 MNHEY and CDR2 SVGAGI. This CDR3 comprises 16 residues.